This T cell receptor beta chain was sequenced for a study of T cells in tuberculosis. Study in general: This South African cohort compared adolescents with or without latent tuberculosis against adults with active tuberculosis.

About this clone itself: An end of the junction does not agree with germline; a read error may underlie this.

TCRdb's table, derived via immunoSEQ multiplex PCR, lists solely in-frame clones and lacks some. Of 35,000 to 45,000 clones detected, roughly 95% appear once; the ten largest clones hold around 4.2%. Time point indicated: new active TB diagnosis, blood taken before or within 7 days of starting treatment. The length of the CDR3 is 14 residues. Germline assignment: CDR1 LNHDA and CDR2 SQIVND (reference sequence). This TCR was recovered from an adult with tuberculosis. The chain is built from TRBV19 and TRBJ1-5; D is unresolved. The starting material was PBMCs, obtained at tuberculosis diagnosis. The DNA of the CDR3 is TGTGCCAGTAGTATAATGCGGCTCAATCAGCCCCAGCACTTT. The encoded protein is CASSIMRLNQPQHF.